This T cell receptor beta chain comes out of a study of shared clonotypes between healthy human individuals. Germline V gene data show CDR1 as SGHDT and CDR2 as YYEEEE. This CDR3 spans 15 amino acids. V was shortened by 6 bases and J by 2 bases, with 17 bases between the two germline ends. Sequencing was performed with immunoSEQ multiplex PCR; in TCRdb, only in-frame clones are kept and a portion is missing. Here the sample spans about 1.1 million clones, around 78% being singletons. This chain connects TRBV5-6 to TRBJ2-5; D gene unclear. The sequence derives from a man between 18 and 29 years old in good health. Some clones in this sample may be carry-over from other donors' samples. Sequencing was done on a sample of memory CD4+ T cells from PBMCs. Sample subset: CD45RA-negative fraction. Here the CDR3 DNA reads TGTGCCAGCACCCGGTTGGGGAAAGAACAAGAGACCCAGTACTTC. It specifies CASTRLGKEQETQYF.